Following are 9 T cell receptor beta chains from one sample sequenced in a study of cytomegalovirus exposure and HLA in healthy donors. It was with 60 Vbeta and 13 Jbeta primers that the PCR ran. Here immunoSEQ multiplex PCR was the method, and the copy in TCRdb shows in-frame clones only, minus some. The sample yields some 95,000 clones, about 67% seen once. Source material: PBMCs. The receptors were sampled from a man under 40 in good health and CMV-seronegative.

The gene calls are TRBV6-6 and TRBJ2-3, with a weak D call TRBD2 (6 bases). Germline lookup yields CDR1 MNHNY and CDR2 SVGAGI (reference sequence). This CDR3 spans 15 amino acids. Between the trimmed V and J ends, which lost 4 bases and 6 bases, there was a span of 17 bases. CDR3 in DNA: TGTGCCAGCAGTTTGGGGGGACCCCATTTGGATACGCAGTATTTT. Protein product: CASSLGGPHLDTQYF.

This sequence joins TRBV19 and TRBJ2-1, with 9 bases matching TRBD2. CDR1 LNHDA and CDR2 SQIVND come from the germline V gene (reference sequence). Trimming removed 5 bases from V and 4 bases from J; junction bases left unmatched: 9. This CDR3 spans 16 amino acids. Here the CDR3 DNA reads TGTGCCAGTAGTTCTACCGGGACTAGCATTTACAATGAGCAGTTCTTC. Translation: CASSSTGTSIYNEQFF.

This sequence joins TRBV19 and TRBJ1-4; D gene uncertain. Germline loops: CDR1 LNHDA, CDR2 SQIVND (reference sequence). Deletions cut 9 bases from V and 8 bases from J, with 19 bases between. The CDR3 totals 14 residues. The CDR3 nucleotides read TGTGCCAGCAGAAAAGAGCGAGGAAGGGAAAAACTGTTTTTT. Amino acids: CASRKERGREKLFF.

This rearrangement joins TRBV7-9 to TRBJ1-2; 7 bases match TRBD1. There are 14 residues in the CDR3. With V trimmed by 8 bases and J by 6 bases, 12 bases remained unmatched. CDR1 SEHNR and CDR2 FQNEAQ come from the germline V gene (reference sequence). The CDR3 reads CASGTQGFEDGYTF. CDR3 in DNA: TGTGCCAGCGGAACACAGGGGTTTGAGGATGGCTACACCTTC.

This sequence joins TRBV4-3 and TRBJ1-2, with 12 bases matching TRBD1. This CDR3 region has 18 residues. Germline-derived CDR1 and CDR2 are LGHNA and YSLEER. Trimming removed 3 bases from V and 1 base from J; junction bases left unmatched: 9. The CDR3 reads CASSHWDRGQDNNYGYTF. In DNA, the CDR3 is TGCGCCAGCAGCCATTGGGACAGGGGGCAAGATAATAACTATGGCTACACCTTC.

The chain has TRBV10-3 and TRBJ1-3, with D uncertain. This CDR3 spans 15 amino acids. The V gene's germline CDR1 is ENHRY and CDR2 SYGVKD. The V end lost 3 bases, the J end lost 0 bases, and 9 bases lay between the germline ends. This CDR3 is CAISDDTISGNTIYF. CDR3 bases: TGTGCCATCAGTGACGACACCATCTCTGGAAACACCATATATTTT.

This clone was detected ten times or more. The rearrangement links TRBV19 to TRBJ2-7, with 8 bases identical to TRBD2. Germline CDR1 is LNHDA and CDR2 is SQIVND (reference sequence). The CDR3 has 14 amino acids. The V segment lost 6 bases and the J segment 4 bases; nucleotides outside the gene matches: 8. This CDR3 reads CASSATAGDYEQYF. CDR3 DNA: TGTGCCAGTAGCGCTACAGCGGGAGATTACGAGCAGTACTTC.

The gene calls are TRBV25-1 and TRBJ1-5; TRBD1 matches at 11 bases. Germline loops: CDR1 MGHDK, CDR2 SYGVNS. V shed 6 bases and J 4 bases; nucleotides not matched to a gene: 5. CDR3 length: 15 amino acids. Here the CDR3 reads CASSGTGGPNQPQHF. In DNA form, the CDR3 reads TGTGCCAGCAGCGGGACAGGGGGTCCTAATCAGCCCCAGCATTTT.

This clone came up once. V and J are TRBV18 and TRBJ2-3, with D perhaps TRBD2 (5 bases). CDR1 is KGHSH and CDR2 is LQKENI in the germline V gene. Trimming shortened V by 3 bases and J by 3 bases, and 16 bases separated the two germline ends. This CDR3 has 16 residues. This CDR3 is CASSPFATGKTDTQYF. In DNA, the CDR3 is TGTGCCAGCTCACCCTTCGCAACGGGAAAAACAGATACGCAGTATTTT.